The 20 T cell receptor beta chains listed next were all sequenced from one sample in a study of T cell responses to AZD1222 COVID-19 vaccine. Produced via immunoSEQ multiplex PCR; TCRdb's table is partial and in-frame only. The repertoire includes 140,000 to 150,000 clones, 85% to 95% of them detected once, and under 2% sits in the top ten. The sequences come from peripheral blood, collected on day 0 of AZD1222 vaccination. Receptor source: an adult in good health.

CDR3 coding DNA: TGTGCCTGGCTGGGGACAGGGCAGAACACTGAAGCTTTCTTT. This translates into CAWLGTGQNTEAFF. The chain couples TRBV30 to TRBJ1-1; 9 bases are shared with TRBD1. Germline trimming cut 5 bases from V and 1 base from J; bases unmatched to any gene: 5. Germline V gives CDR1 GTSNPN, CDR2 SVGIG (reference sequence). This CDR3 is built from 14 residues. The complete variable domain, with remaining parts taken from reference TRBV30 and TRBJ1-1, reads SQTIHQWPATLVQPVGSPLSLECTVEGTSNPNLYWYRQAAGRGLQLLFYSVGIGQISSEVPQNLSASRPQDRQFILSSKKLLLSDSGFYLCAWLGTGQNTEAFFGQGTRLTVV.

V usage is TRBV7-9 and J usage is TRBJ2-3; D could derive from TRBD1 or TRBD2 (5 bases each). V was clipped by 0 bases and J by 0 bases, with 16 bases between them. Germline CDR1 is SEHNR and CDR2 is FQNEAQ (reference sequence). The CDR3 length is 18 residues. In DNA, the CDR3 is TGTGCCAGCAGCTTAGCAAGGTTGAGGGACGAGAGCACAGATACGCAGTATTTT. Translated, it gives CASSLARLRDESTDTQYF.

The chain links TRBV18 to TRBJ1-1; 8 bases are a match to TRBD1. Germline lookup yields CDR1 KGHSH and CDR2 LQKENI. The CDR3 totals 15 residues. With 4 bases clipped from V and 3 bases from J, the junction kept 7 bases outside the gene matches. Here the CDR3 DNA reads TGTGCCAGCTCACTGACGGACAGGGCGGACACTGAAGCTTTCTTT. The encoded protein is CASSLTDRADTEAFF.

V gene TRBV5-5 combines with J gene TRBJ1-1, with D possibly TRBD1 on 6 matching bases. Trimming took 3 bases from V and 4 from J, leaving 13 bases between them. CDR1 and CDR2 (germline): SGHKS, YYEKEE (reference sequence). This CDR3 contains 14 residues. As DNA, the CDR3 is TGTGCCAGCAGCTCCGGACAGCGGGGCACTGAAGCTTTCTTT. Translation gives CASSSGQRGTEAFF.

J is TRBJ1-1 and V is TRBV6-6; a possible D gene is TRBD1 (5 bases). The germline V gene encodes CDR1 MNHNY and CDR2 SVGAGI (reference sequence). The CDR3 runs 14 residues. Trimming removed 6 bases from V and 7 bases from J, with 18 bases in between. CDR3: CASSGSGTEGEAFF. CDR3 in DNA: TGTGCCAGCAGCGGGTCCGGGACCGAGGGTGAAGCTTTCTTT.

The chain recombines TRBV9 with TRBJ1-3; D ambiguous. Trimming removed 3 bases from V and 2 bases from J, with 6 bases in between. Germline values: CDR1 SGDLS, CDR2 YYNGEE. This CDR3 comprises 13 residues. For the CDR3, the DNA is TGTGCCAGCAGCGGGACGACTGGAAACACCATATATTTT. This sequence encodes CASSGTTGNTIYF. The complete variable domain, with remaining parts taken from reference TRBV9 and TRBJ1-3, reads DSGVTQTPKHLITATGQRVTLRCSPRSGDLSVYWYQQSLDQGLQFLIQYYNGEERAKGNILERFSAQQFPDLHSELNLSSLELGDSALYFCASSGTTGNTIYFGEGSWLTVV.

The rearrangement links TRBV20-1 to TRBJ1-3; D ambiguous. The germline V and J ends were trimmed by 3 bases and 12 bases, with 12 bases remaining between them. Germline V lookup: CDR1 DFQATT, CDR2 SNEGSKA (reference sequence). This CDR3 region has 11 residues. Written as DNA, the CDR3 is TGCAGTGCTAGTCTAGGTTACAGCATATATTTT. Its translation is CSASLGYSIYF.

The CDR3 bases are TGTGCCAGCAGCCATGACGGGGCTGAAGCTTTCTTT. Translating it yields CASSHDGAEAFF. The chain couples TRBV11-3 to TRBJ1-1, with D hard to call. Trimming cost V 5 bases and J 6 bases, with 10 bases left between them. In germline, CDR1 is SGHNT, CDR2 YENEEA. The CDR3 loop spans 12 amino acids.

The chain combines TRBV5-4 with TRBJ1-4; 8 nucleotides match TRBD1. Germline CDR1 SGHNT, CDR2 YYREEE (reference sequence). CDR3 length: 15 residues. V shed 1 base, J shed 5 bases, and the junction held 4 bases outside the gene matches. CDR3 protein: CASSLRQGANEKLFF. CDR3 coding DNA: TGTGCCAGCAGCTTGAGGCAGGGGGCGAATGAAAAACTGTTTTTT.

V usage is TRBV2 and J usage is TRBJ2-7; D is unresolved. The CDR3 runs to 12 residues. Germline values: CDR1 SNHLY, CDR2 FYNNEI. V lost 6 bases and J lost 3, with 9 bases in between. The CDR3 loop is CASRILGYEQYF. For the CDR3, the DNA is TGTGCCAGCAGGATATTGGGCTACGAGCAGTACTTC.

The genes are TRBV6-5 and TRBJ1-5; D is undetermined. The V end lost 4 bases, the J end lost 6 bases, and 13 bases lay between the germline ends. The CDR3 contains 14 residues. Germline assignment: CDR1 MNHEY and CDR2 SVGAGI. The CDR3 DNA follows: TGTGCCAGCAGTTCCTCGCTGGGCGGTCAGCCCCAGCATTTT. It is translated as CASSSSLGGQPQHF.

J is TRBJ2-3 and V is TRBV9; 10 bases line up with TRBD2. V shed 4 bases and J 4 bases; nucleotides not matched to a gene: 6. Germline CDR1 SGDLS, CDR2 YYNGEE. The length of the CDR3 is 15 residues. DNA of the CDR3: TGTGCCAGCAGCAAAACTAGCGGGACCCCAGATACGCAGTATTTT. Its protein product is CASSKTSGTPDTQYF. The full variable domain, with the rest looked up from reference TRBV9 and TRBJ2-3, is DSGVTQTPKHLITATGQRVTLRCSPRSGDLSVYWYQQSLDQGLQFLIQYYNGEERAKGNILERFSAQQFPDLHSELNLSSLELGDSALYFCASSKTSGTPDTQYFGPGTRLTVL.

V gene TRBV7-2 combines with J gene TRBJ2-3; D possibly corresponds to TRBD1 (5 bases). CDR3 length: 15 residues. Deletions cut 3 bases from V and 4 bases from J, with 14 bases between. CDR1 and CDR2 (germline): SGHTA, FQGNSA. The CDR3 sequence is CASSFGLRGADTQYF. CDR3 bases: TGTGCCAGCAGCTTCGGTTTAAGGGGCGCAGATACGCAGTATTTT.

The chain couples TRBV6-5 to TRBJ1-2; 8 positions match TRBD1. This CDR3 is 16 amino acids long. Germline-derived CDR1 and CDR2 are MNHEY and SVGAGI. V shed 2 bases, J shed 0 bases, and the junction held 5 bases outside the gene matches. This chain's CDR3 is CASSYVGTGPNYGYTF. The CDR3, as DNA: TGTGCCAGCAGTTACGTAGGGACAGGACCTAACTATGGCTACACCTTC.

V is TRBV3-1 (or the pseudogene TRBV3-2) and J is TRBJ1-3; TRBD1 aligns across 8 bases. This CDR3 has 14 amino acids. The V and J ends lost 4 bases and 8 bases, in that order; junction bases with no gene match: 7. In germline, CDR1 is LGHDT, CDR2 YNNKEL (reference sequence). The CDR3 bases are TGTGCCAGCAGCCCAAGGACAGGGTGGGACACCATATATTTT. Protein: CASSPRTGWDTIYF.

V is TRBV9 and J is TRBJ1-2, with TRBD1 matching 9 bases. From germline, CDR1 is SGDLS and CDR2 YYNGEE. Losses at the gene ends were 3 bases for V and 3 bases for J; bases not matched to a gene: 6. There are 15 residues in the CDR3. CDR3 sequence reads: CASSGTGGLDYGYTF. For the CDR3, the DNA is TGTGCCAGCAGCGGAACAGGGGGCCTTGACTATGGCTACACCTTC. Based on the CDR3 plus reference TRBV9 and TRBJ1-2, the full variable domain is DSGVTQTPKHLITATGQRVTLRCSPRSGDLSVYWYQQSLDQGLQFLIQYYNGEERAKGNILERFSAQQFPDLHSELNLSSLELGDSALYFCASSGTGGLDYGYTFGSGTRLTVV.

The J gene is TRBJ2-1, the V gene TRBV7-3, with D perhaps being TRBD1 or TRBD2 (5 bases each). Germline lookup yields CDR1 SGHTA and CDR2 FQGTGA. V lost 2 bases and J lost 6, with 8 bases in between. This CDR3 has 13 amino acids. The CDR3 DNA is TGTGCCAGCAGCTTACGGGGCAGCAATGAGCAGTTCTTC. The encoded protein is CASSLRGSNEQFF.

This clone was found once. The DNA of the CDR3 is TGCGCCAGCCCACCAATGGGACAACCGCCGCTCTCTGGAAACACCATATATTTT. It yields the protein CASPPMGQPPLSGNTIYF. This rearrangement joins TRBV10-2 to TRBJ1-3; a possible D gene is TRBD1 (6 bases). V was clipped by 8 bases and J by 0 bases, with 23 bases between them. The CDR3 covers 18 residues. The germline V gene encodes CDR1 WSHSY and CDR2 SAAADI.

The chain is built from TRBV14 and TRBJ1-3, with 8 nucleotides matching TRBD1. Germline V gives CDR1 SGHDN, CDR2 FVKESK. The CDR3 extends over 14 amino acids. The junction had 3 bases not matched to a gene; V was cut back by 6 bases and J by 2 bases. As DNA, the CDR3 is TGTGCCAGCAGAGACAGGGGCACTGGAAACACCATATATTTT. It specifies CASRDRGTGNTIYF.

This clone was detected once. The J gene is TRBJ1-3, the V gene TRBV7-8, with TRBD1 as a possible D gene (5 bases). Germline CDR1 SGHVS, CDR2 FQNEAQ. V lost 5 bases and J lost 0, with 14 bases in between. CDR3 length: 16 amino acids. The CDR3 here is CASSRNQGSSGNTIYF. The CDR3, as DNA: TGTGCCAGCAGCCGCAACCAGGGCAGCTCTGGAAACACCATATATTTT.